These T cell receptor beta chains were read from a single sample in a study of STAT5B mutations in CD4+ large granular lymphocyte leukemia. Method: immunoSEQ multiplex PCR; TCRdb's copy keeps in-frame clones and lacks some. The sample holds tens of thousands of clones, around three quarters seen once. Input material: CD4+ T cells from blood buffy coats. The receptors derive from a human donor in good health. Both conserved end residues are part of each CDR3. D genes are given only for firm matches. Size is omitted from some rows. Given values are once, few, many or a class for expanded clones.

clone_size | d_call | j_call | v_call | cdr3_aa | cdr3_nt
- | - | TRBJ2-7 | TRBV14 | CASSQTYEQYF | TGTGCCAGCAGCCAAACATACGAGCAGTACTTC
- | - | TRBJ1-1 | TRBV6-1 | CASSETVRGQAFF | TGTGCCAGCAGTGAAACGGTAAGAGGGCAAGCTTTCTTT
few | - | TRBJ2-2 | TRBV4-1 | CASSQGERIHNTGELFF | TGCGCCAGCAGCCAAGGCGAGCGGATCCACAACACCGGGGAGCTGTTTTTT
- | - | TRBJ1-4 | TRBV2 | CASKKLREGWEKLFF | TGTGCCAGCAAGAAACTCCGGGAGGGTTGGGAAAAACTGTTTTTT
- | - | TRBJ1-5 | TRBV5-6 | CASSFGASNQPQHF | TGTGCCAGCAGCTTCGGGGCGAGCAATCAGCCCCAGCATTTT
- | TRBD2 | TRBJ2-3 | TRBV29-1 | CSVVRGGVLDTQYF | TGCAGCGTTGTCCGCGGGGGGGTGCTTGATACGCAGTATTTT
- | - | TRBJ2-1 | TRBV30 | CAWSVLKGGEQFF | TGTGCCTGGAGTGTACTGAAGGGGGGTGAGCAGTTCTTC
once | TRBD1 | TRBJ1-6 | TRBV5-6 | CASSTMTGGHSPLHF | TGTGCCAGCAGCACCATGACAGGGGGCCATTCACCCCTCCACTTT
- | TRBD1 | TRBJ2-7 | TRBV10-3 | CAIVRDRGHEQYF | TGTGCCATCGTCCGGGACAGGGGCCACGAGCAGTACTTC
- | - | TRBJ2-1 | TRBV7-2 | CASSYAGTASSLFF | TGTGCCAGCAGCTACGCCGGGACGGCGAGTTCGTTGTTCTTC
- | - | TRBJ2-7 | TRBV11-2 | CASSSQGPGEQYF | TGTGCCAGCAGCTCGCAGGGTCCTGGGGAGCAGTACTTC
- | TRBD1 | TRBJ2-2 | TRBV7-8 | CADGQGSNTGELFF | TGTGCCGACGGACAGGGATCGAACACCGGGGAGCTGTTTTTT
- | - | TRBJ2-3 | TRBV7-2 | CASTALRGVDTQYF | TGTGCCAGCACCGCCCTTCGGGGTGTAGATACGCAGTATTTT
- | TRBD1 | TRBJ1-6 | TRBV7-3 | CASSLGQGHSPLHF | TGTGCCAGCAGCTTGGGACAGGGACATTCACCCCTCCACTTT
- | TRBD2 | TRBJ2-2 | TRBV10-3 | CAIMGLALNGELFF | TGTGCCATCATGGGACTAGCCTTGAACGGGGAGCTGTTTTTT
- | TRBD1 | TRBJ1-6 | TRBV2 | CASRRQGARNSPLHF | TGTGCCAGCAGACGACAGGGGGCACGTAATTCACCCCTCCACTTT
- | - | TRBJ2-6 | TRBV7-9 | CASRGLGGPFSGANVLTF | TGTGCCAGCAGGGGTTTAGGCGGCCCGTTCTCTGGGGCCAACGTCCTGACTTTC
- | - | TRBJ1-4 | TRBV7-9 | CASSPQSNEKLFF | TGTGCCAGCAGCCCCCAGTCTAATGAAAAACTGTTTTTT
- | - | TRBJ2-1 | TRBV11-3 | CASSSGGGNEQFF | TGTGCCAGCAGCTCAGGGGGGGGCAATGAGCAGTTCTTC
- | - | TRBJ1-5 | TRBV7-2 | CASSNRRGNQPQHF | TGTGCCAGCAGCAACAGGAGGGGCAATCAGCCCCAGCATTTT
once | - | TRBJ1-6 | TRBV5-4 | CASSSQGSSYNSPLHF | TGTGCCAGCAGCTCGCAGGGCAGCTCCTATAATTCACCCCTCCACTTT
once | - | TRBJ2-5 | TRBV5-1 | CASSGSGGGPEETQYF | TGCGCCAGCAGTGGATCTGGGGGGGGCCCGGAAGAGACCCAGTACTTC
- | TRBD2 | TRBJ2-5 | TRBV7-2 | CASSLAGAGVQETQYF | TGTGCCAGCAGCTTAGCGGGAGCGGGGGTACAAGAGACCCAGTACTTC
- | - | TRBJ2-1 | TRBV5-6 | CASSLYHRADNEQFF | TGTGCCAGCAGCTTGTATCACAGGGCCGACAATGAGCAGTTCTTC
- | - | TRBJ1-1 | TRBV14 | CASSPLRGMNTEAFF | TGTGCCAGCAGCCCCTTAAGGGGAATGAACACTGAAGCTTTCTTT
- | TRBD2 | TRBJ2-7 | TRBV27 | CASSKDVVSGTYEQYF | TGTGCCAGCAGTAAGGATGTGGTGAGCGGGACCTACGAGCAGTACTTC
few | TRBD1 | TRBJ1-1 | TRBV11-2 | CASTTAGDSYTEAFF | TGTGCCAGCACCACCGCAGGGGACAGTTACACTGAAGCTTTCTTT
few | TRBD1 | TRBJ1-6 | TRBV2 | CASSSHRGRNSPLHF | TGTGCCAGCAGTTCTCACAGGGGGCGAAATTCACCCCTCCACTTT
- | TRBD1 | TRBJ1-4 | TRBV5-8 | CASSLEGTGYEKLFF | TGTGCCAGCAGCTTGGAGGGGACAGGGTACGAAAAACTGTTTTTT
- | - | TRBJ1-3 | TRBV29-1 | CSVEGFGNTIYF | TGCAGCGTTGAGGGCTTTGGAAACACCATATATTTT
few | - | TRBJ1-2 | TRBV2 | CASSESSWTYGYTF | TGTGCCAGCAGTGAATCCTCCTGGACGTATGGCTACACCTTC
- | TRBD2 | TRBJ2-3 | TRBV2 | CASSEGLAETDTQYF | TGTGCCAGCAGTGAGGGTCTAGCGGAGACAGATACGCAGTATTTT
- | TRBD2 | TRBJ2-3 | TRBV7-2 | CASSLANAGGSTDTQYF | TGTGCCAGCAGCTTAGCGAACGCGGGGGGGTCGACAGATACGCAGTATTTT
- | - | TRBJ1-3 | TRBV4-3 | CASSQVTGDTIYF | TGCGCCAGCAGCCAAGTTACCGGGGACACCATATATTTT
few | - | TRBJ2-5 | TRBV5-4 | CASSLDDRWETQYF | TGTGCCAGCAGCTTGGATGATAGGTGGGAGACCCAGTACTTC
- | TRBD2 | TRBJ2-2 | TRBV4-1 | CASSRKAGGANTGELFF | TGCGCCAGCAGCCGAAAAGCCGGGGGGGCGAACACCGGGGAGCTGTTTTTT
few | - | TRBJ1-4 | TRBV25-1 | CASSGGTASEKLFF | TGTGCCAGCAGTGGAGGGACGGCTAGTGAAAAACTGTTTTTT
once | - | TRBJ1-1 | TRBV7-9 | CASSFEGNTEAFF | TGTGCCAGCAGCTTTGAGGGGAACACTGAAGCTTTCTTT
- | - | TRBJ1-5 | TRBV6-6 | CASTTSPRGPQHF | TGTGCCAGCACCACGAGCCCGAGAGGGCCCCAGCATTTT
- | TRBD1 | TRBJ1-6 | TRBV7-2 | CASGGGQGYNSPLHF | TGTGCCAGCGGCGGGGGACAGGGCTATAATTCACCCCTCCACTTT
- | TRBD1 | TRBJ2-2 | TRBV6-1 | CASSETGGTGELFF | TGTGCCAGCAGTGAGACAGGGGGCACCGGGGAGCTGTTTTTT
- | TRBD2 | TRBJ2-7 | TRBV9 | CASSIGTSDTDEQYF | TGTGCCAGCAGCATAGGGACTAGCGACACGGACGAGCAGTACTTC
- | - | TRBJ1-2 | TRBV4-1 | CASSPPRQTYGYTF | TGCGCCAGCAGCCCCCCCCGACAGACCTATGGCTACACCTTC
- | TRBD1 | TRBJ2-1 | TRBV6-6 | CASYGTGGFDEQFF | TGTGCCAGCTATGGGACAGGGGGCTTCGATGAGCAGTTCTTC
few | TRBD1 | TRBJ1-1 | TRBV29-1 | CSVVLGTGRTEAFF | TGCAGCGTTGTTTTAGGGACAGGGAGGACTGAAGCTTTCTTT
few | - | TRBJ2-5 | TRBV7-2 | CASSPTSETQYF | TGTGCCAGCAGCCCAACCTCAGAGACCCAGTACTTC